This TCR beta chain appears in the sequencing data of a study of cytomegalovirus exposure and HLA in healthy donors. With 60 Vbeta and 13 Jbeta primers, the PCR was carried out. Per the authors' pipeline: Later, 75 million to 100 million unique TCR beta chains were counted in an analysis, and about 12 million of them were shared. The repertoire was sequenced with immunoSEQ multiplex PCR; TCRdb's copy has only in-frame clones and lacks some. The DNA was the basis for D and trimming; V, J and clone size are from that table. The sample holds 92,000 or so clones, more than 55% seen once. Study conclusions and caveats: In vitro checks showed that a few CMV-associated chains really do target CMV antigens. The authors listed 150 to 200 TCR beta chains as cytomegalovirus-associated.

The germline gives CDR1 SEHNR, CDR2 FQNEAQ (reference sequence). V shed 5 bases and J shed 0 bases, with 3 bases lying between them. CDR3 size: 12 residues. This clone was seen a few times. The antigen is unknown. Sequenced: PBMCs. The rearrangement joins TRBV7-9 to TRBJ2-3; D unresolved. The receptor was derived from a woman aged 45-65 years in good health and CMV-seropositive. The CDR3 DNA is TGTGCCAGCAGCCTTAGCACAGATACGCAGTATTTT. Its protein is CASSLSTDTQYF.